These 17 T cell receptor beta chains came from one sample sequenced in a study of cytomegalovirus exposure and HLA in healthy donors. The PCR ran on 60 Vbeta and 13 Jbeta primers. Profiling relied on immunoSEQ multiplex PCR, and the TCRdb table lists in-frame clones only, not all of them. The repertoire holds over 150,000 clones, with approximately 80% as singletons. The specimen was PBMCs. All receptors derive from a male donor in good health and CMV-seropositive.

The V call is TRBV30, the J call TRBJ1-5; D is undetermined. Germline CDR1 GTSNPN, CDR2 SVGIG (reference sequence). V lost 2 bases to trimming and J lost 5 bases, with 10 bases between them. This CDR3 has 13 amino acids. The CDR3 is CAWSFTNDQPQHF. DNA of the CDR3: TGTGCCTGGAGTTTTACTAACGATCAGCCCCAGCATTTT.

This CDR3 is CASSETDSYEQYF. For the CDR3, the DNA is TGTGCCAGCAGTGAAACGGACAGCTACGAGCAGTACTTC. The rearrangement joins TRBV6-1 to TRBJ2-7, with a tentative D call TRBD1 (6 bases). V shed 2 bases and J shed 3 bases, with 8 bases lying between them. The CDR3 consists of 13 residues. Germline values: CDR1 MNHNS, CDR2 SASEGT.

The chain uses TRBV7-8 and TRBJ2-5; the match to TRBD1 covers 7 bases. The CDR3 runs 16 residues. In germline, CDR1 is SGHVS, CDR2 FQNEAQ. After removal of 0 bases from V and 7 bases from J, the junction contained 11 bases not matched to a gene. The DNA for the CDR3 is TGTGCCAGCAGCTTAGCTCTGGGCAGGGGGAGAAGGACCCAGTACTTC. Translation: CASSLALGRGRRTQYF.

The chain links TRBV6-5 to TRBJ2-5; D is perhaps TRBD2 (6 bases). The CDR3 sequence is 12 residues long. The germline V gene encodes CDR1 MNHEY and CDR2 SVGAGI. V lost 6 bases, J lost 5 bases, and 10 bases lay in between. In DNA form, the CDR3 reads TGTGCCAGCAGCTCCGCGGGGGAGACCCAGTACTTC. It codes for CASSSAGETQYF.

V gene TRBV5-1 combines with J gene TRBJ1-2; tentatively, D is TRBD1 (5 bases). This CDR3 has 16 amino acids. Germline V gene sequence: CDR1 SGHRS, CDR2 YFSETQ. Deletions cut 1 base from V and 1 base from J, with 14 bases between. CDR3 residues: CASSLTLGGDNYGYTF. In DNA, the CDR3 is TGCGCCAGCAGCTTGACCCTCGGGGGGGATAACTATGGCTACACCTTC.

The chain combines TRBV6-1 with TRBJ1-6, with D maybe TRBD1 (5 bases). The CDR3 runs to 15 residues. V was pared by 6 bases and J by 8 bases, with 17 bases between. Per germline, CDR1 MNHNS and CDR2 SASEGT. The CDR3 loop is CASRSRQILDSPLHF. In nucleotides, the CDR3 is TGTGCCAGCAGGTCCAGACAGATTCTGGATTCACCCCTCCACTTT.

The chain joins TRBV5-1 to TRBJ2-3; weak D call: TRBD2 (6 bases). From germline, CDR1 is SGHRS and CDR2 YFSETQ. With 0 bases removed from V and 2 bases from J, the gap between germline ends came to 10 bases. The CDR3 covers 15 residues. In nucleotides, the CDR3 is TGCGCCAGCAGCTTGGACACGGGGGACACAGATACGCAGTATTTT. Translation gives CASSLDTGDTDTQYF.

The chain recombines TRBV7-8 with TRBJ2-5; 10 positions agree with TRBD1. V was clipped by 6 bases and J by 6 bases; unmatched bases: 13. Germline CDR1 and CDR2: SGHVS and FQNEAQ. The length of the CDR3 is 16 residues. For the CDR3, the DNA is TGTGCCAGCAGACGGTCGCCGGGACAGGGGACGAAGACCCAGTACTTC. Protein sequence: CASRRSPGQGTKTQYF.

J is TRBJ2-3 and V is TRBV4-3, with a tentative D call TRBD2 (5 bases). Trimming took off 0 bases at V and 6 bases at J, with 13 bases between the two ends. Germline-derived CDR1 and CDR2 are LGHNA and YSLEER. The CDR3 has 15 amino acids. CDR3 bases: TGCGCCAGCAGCCAAGAAACGCGGTGGAGGGATACGCAGTATTTT. Translated, it gives CASSQETRWRDTQYF.

This clone was seen only a few times. CDR3: CASSEGTSDYNEQFF. The CDR3 nucleotides read TGTGCCAGCAGTGAAGGGACTAGCGACTACAATGAGCAGTTCTTC. The chain is built from TRBV2 and TRBJ2-1; TRBD2 aligns across 9 bases. Germline CDR1 SNHLY, CDR2 FYNNEI. Unmatched junction bases numbered 1, after V lost 1 base and J lost 3 bases. The CDR3 sequence is 15 residues long.

CDR3: CASGLVQTNTGELFF. DNA of the CDR3: TGTGCTAGTGGTTTGGTGCAGACGAACACCGGGGAGCTGTTTTTT. This chain uses TRBV12-5 with TRBJ2-2; D ambiguous. This CDR3 is 15 amino acids long. V dropped 0 bases and J dropped 0 bases, with 5 bases sitting between them. In germline, CDR1 is LGHNT, CDR2 FRNRAP.

This clone has only a few counts. The V gene is TRBV4-1, the J gene TRBJ1-1; D remains ambiguous. Germline V gives CDR1 MGHRA, CDR2 YSYEKL. This CDR3 contains 15 residues. The ends were cut back, 0 bases at V and 5 bases at J, with 13 bases in the middle. In DNA form, the CDR3 reads TGCGCCAGCAGCCAAGAACCAGTGTCGATGACTGAAGCTTTCTTT. Translating gives CASSQEPVSMTEAFF.

This sequence joins TRBV6-5 and TRBJ2-7, with TRBD1 matching over 7 bases. Losses at the gene ends were 4 bases for V and 2 bases for J; bases not matched to a gene: 5. The CDR3 is 14 residues long. The germline V gene encodes CDR1 MNHEY and CDR2 SVGAGI. For the CDR3, the DNA is TGTGCCAGCAGTTTTACCGGGACAGCCTACGAGCAGTACTTC. It is translated as CASSFTGTAYEQYF.

This sequence joins TRBV4-2 and TRBJ2-3; D gene unclear. CDR1 and CDR2 (germline): LGHNA, YNFKEQ. This CDR3 is 15 amino acids long. V was trimmed by 0 bases and J by 4 bases, leaving 11 bases between them. DNA for the CDR3: TGTGCCAGCAGCCAAGACGGTGACTCCGCAGATACGCAGTATTTT. Residues: CASSQDGDSADTQYF.

The CDR3 region is CASSQTGVETQYF. In DNA form, the CDR3 reads TGCGCCAGCAGCCAAACAGGGGTAGAGACCCAGTACTTC. The V and J genes are TRBV4-1 and TRBJ2-5, with 7 bases matching TRBD1. Germline CDR1 reads MGHRA; CDR2 reads YSYEKL. The CDR3 covers 13 residues. J was trimmed by 4 bases and V by 2 bases; bases with no gene match: 1.

The chain links TRBV6-1 to TRBJ1-2, with D perhaps TRBD1 (6 bases). This CDR3 spans 13 amino acids. Trimming left V 5 bases short and J 4 bases short, with 11 bases between. Germline values: CDR1 MNHNS, CDR2 SASEGT. The CDR3 spells CASSFDRPYGYTF. As DNA, the CDR3 is TGTGCCAGCAGTTTCGACAGGCCCTATGGCTACACCTTC.

The V and J genes are TRBV7-9 and TRBJ2-5, with 10 bases that match TRBD2. This CDR3 comprises 17 residues. The trim removed 1 base at V and 2 bases at J, leaving 7 bases unmatched. Germline CDR1 reads SEHNR; CDR2 reads FQNEAQ (reference sequence). The CDR3 sequence: CASSLVASGGSQETQYF. The CDR3 DNA follows: TGTGCCAGCAGCTTAGTGGCTAGCGGGGGTTCTCAAGAGACCCAGTACTTC.